One T cell receptor (beta chain) is described in this entry. Its antigen remains unidentified. The protocol was immunoSEQ multiplex PCR, while the TCRdb copy is restricted to in-frame clones and leaves out a portion. The sample carries roughly 100,000 clones, roughly 90% recorded once. The CDR3 has 13 amino acids. V dropped 2 bases and J dropped 15 bases, with 16 bases sitting between them. CDR1 MNHEY and CDR2 SVGAGI come from the germline V gene. This record belongs to a study of graft-versus-host responses after intestinal transplantation. Study-level points and caveats: There was an association between peak levels of circulating GvH clones and early post-transplant HvG declines.

V usage is TRBV6-5 and J usage is TRBJ2-2; D is uncertain. Source: unstimulated CD4+ T cells sorted from spleen or lymph node cells, taken before intestinal transplant. This TCR came from a human donor who received an intestinal transplant. CDR3 region: CASSYRENYGVFF. The CDR3 DNA follows: TGTGCCAGCAGTTACCGCGAAAACTATGGGGTGTTTTTT.